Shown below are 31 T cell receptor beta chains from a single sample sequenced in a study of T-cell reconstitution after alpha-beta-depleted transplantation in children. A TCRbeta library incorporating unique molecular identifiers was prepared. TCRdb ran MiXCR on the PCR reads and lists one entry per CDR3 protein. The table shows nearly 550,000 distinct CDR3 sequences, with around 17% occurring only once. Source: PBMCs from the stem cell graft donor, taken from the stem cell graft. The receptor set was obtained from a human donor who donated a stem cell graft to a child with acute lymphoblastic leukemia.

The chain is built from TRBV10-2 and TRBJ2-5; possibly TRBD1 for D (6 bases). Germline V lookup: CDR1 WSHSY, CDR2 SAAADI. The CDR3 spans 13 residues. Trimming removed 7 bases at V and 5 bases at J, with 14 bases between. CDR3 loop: CASKTGGGETQYF. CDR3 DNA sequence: TGCGCCAGCAAGACAGGAGGCGGGGAGACCCAGTACTTC.

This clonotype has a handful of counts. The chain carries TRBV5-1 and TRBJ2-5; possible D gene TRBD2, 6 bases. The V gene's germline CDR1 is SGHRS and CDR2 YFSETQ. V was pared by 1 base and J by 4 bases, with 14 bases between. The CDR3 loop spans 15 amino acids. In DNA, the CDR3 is TGCGCCAGCAGCTTGTTCCCGGGAGCGGGAGAGACCCAGTACTTC. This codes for CASSLFPGAGETQYF.

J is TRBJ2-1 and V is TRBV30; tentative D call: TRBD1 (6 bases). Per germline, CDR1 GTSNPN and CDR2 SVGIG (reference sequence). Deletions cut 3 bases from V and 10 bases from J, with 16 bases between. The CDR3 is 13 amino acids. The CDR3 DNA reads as TGTGCCTGGAGACGTAAAGGGACAAACGAGCAGTTCTTC. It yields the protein CAWRRKGTNEQFF. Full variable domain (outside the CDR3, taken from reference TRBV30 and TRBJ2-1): SQTIHQWPATLVQPVGSPLSLECTVEGTSNPNLYWYRQAAGRGLQLLFYSVGIGQISSEVPQNLSASRPQDRQFILSSKKLLLSDSGFYLCAWRRKGTNEQFFGPGTRLTVL.

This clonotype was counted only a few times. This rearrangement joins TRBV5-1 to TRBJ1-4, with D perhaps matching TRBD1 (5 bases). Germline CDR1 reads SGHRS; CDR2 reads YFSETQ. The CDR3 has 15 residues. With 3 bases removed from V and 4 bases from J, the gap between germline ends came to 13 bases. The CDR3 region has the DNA TGCGCCAGCAGCTGGGGGGGACGGATTAATGAAAAACTGTTTTTT. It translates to CASSWGGRINEKLFF.

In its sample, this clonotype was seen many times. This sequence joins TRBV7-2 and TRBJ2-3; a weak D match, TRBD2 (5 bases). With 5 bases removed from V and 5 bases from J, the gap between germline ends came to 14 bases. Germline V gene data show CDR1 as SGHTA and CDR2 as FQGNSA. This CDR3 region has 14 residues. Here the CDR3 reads CASSERIRGDTQYF. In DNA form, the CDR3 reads TGTGCCAGCAGCGAGCGGATCCGAGGAGATACGCAGTATTTT.

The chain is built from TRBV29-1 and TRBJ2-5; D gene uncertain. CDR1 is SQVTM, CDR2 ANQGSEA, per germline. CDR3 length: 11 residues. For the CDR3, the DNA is TGCCTTAGGAACAGCCAAGAGACCCAGTACTTC. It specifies CLRNSQETQYF.

The CDR3 loop is CASSYGTRDTQYF. CDR3 bases: TGTGCCAGCAGTTACGGGACACGGGATACGCAGTATTTT. This rearrangement joins TRBV6-5 to TRBJ2-3, with a weak D call TRBD1 (6 bases). V was cut by 2 bases and J by 6 bases, with 9 bases left in between. Germline V gene lookup returns CDR1 MNHEY and CDR2 SVGAGI. The CDR3 consists of 13 residues.

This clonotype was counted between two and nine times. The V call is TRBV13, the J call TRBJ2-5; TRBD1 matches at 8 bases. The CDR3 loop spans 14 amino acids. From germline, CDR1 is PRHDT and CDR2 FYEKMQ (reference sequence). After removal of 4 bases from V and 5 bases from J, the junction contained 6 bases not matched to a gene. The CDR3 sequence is CASSWDRQGETQYF. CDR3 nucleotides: TGTGCCAGCAGCTGGGACCGACAGGGGGAGACCCAGTACTTC. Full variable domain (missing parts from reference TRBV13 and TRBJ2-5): AAGVIQSPRHLIKEKRETATLKCYPIPRHDTVYWYQQGPGQDPQFLISFYEKMQSDKGSIPDRFSAQQFSDYHSELNMSSLELGDSALYFCASSWDRQGETQYFGPGTRLLVL.

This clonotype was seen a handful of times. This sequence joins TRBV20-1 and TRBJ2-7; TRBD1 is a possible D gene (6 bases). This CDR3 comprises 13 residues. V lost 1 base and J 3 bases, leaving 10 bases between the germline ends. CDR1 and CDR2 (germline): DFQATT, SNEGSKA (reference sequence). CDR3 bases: TGCAGTGCTAGAGCTACAGGGTTCTACGAGCAGTACTTC. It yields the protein CSARATGFYEQYF.

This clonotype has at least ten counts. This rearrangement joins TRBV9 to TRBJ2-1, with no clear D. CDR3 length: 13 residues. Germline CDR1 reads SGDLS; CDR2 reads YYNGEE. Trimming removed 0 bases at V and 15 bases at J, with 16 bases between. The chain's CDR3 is CASSVESGRRRFF. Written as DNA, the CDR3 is TGTGCCAGCAGCGTAGAGAGTGGGCGGCGGCGGTTCTTC.

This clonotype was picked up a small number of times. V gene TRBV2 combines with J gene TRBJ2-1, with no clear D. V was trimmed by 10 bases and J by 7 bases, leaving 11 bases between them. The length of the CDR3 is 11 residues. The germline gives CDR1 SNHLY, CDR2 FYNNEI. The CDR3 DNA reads TGTGCCATCCCCAACCGGAATGAGCAGTTCTTC. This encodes CAIPNRNEQFF.

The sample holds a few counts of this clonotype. The CDR3 loop reads CSGLENTGELFF. DNA for the CDR3: TGCAGTGGCCTGGAGAACACCGGGGAGCTGTTTTTT. The chain combines TRBV20-1 with TRBJ2-2, with D unresolved. Germline CDR1 and CDR2: DFQATT and SNEGSKA (reference sequence). V lost 7 bases and J 1 base, leaving 7 bases between the germline ends. This CDR3 comprises 12 residues.

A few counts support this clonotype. The chain's CDR3 is CSVASGGNEQFF. CDR3 in DNA: TGCAGCGTTGCTAGCGGGGGGAATGAGCAGTTCTTC. This chain joins TRBV29-1 and TRBJ2-1, with TRBD2 identical over 11 bases. The CDR3 runs to 12 residues. From germline, CDR1 is SQVTM and CDR2 ANQGSEA. Germline trimming cut 4 bases from V and 7 bases from J; bases unmatched to any gene: 0.

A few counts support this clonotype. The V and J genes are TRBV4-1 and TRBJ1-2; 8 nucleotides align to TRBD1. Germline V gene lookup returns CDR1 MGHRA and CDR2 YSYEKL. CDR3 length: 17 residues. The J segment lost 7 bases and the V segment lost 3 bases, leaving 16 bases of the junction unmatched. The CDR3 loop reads CASSHQDSAGGASGYTF. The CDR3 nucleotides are TGCGCCAGCAGCCACCAAGATTCGGCAGGGGGCGCCTCTGGCTACACCTTC.

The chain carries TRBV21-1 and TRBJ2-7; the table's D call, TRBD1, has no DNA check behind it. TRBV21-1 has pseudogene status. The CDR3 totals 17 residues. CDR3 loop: CASNENRGLRRSYEQYF. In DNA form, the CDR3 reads TGTGCCAGCAATGAAAACAGGGGATTGAGGCGTTCCTACGAGCAGTACTTC.

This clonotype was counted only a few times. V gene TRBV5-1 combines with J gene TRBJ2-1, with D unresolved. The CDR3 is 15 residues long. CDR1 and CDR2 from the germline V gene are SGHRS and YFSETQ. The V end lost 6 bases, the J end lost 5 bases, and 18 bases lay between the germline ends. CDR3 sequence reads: CASMAGPQSHNEQFF. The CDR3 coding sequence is TGCGCCAGCATGGCTGGACCCCAGAGTCACAATGAGCAGTTCTTC.

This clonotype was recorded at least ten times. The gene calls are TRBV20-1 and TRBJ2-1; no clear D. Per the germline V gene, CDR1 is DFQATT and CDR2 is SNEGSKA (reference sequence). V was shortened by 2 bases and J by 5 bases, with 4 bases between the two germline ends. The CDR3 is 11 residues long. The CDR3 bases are TGCAGTGCTAGACCCCACAATGAGCAGTTCTTC. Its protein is CSARPHNEQFF.

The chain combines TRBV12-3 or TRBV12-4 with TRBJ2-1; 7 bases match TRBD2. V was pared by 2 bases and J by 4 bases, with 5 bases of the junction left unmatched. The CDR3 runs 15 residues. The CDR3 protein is CASSLMAGVYNEQFF. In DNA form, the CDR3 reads TGTGCCAGCAGTTTAATGGCGGGAGTTTACAATGAGCAGTTCTTC.

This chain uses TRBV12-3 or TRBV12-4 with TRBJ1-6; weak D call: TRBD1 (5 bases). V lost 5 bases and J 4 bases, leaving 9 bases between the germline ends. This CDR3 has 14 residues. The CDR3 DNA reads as TGTGCCAGCAGTGCCGGGGGGTATAATTCACCCCTCCACTTT. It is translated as CASSAGGYNSPLHF.

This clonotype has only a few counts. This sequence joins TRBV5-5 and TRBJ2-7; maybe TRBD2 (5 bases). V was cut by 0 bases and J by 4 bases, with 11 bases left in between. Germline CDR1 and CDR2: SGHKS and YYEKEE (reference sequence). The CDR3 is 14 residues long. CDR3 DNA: TGTGCCAGCAGCTTGGCTAGCTCCTTTTACGAGCAGTACTTC. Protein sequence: CASSLASSFYEQYF.

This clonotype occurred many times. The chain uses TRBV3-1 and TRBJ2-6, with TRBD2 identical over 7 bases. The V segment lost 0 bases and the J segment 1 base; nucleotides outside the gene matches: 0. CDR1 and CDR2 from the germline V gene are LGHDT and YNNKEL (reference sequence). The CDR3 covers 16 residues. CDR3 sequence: CASSQDGGSGANVLTF. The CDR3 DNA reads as TGTGCCAGCAGCCAAGACGGGGGGTCTGGGGCCAACGTCCTGACTTTC. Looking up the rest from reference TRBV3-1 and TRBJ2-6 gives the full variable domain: DTAVSQTPKYLVTQMGNDKSIKCEQNLGHDTMYWYKQDSKKFLKIMFSYNNKELIINETVPNRFSPKSPDKAHLNLHINSLELGDSAVYFCASSQDGGSGANVLTFGAGSRLTVL.

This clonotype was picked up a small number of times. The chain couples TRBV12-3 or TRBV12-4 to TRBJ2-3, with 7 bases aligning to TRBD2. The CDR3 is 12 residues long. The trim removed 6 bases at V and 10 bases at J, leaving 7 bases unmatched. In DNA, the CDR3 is TGTGCCAGCAGCCGGGGCAGCGGGGCGCAGTATTTT. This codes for CASSRGSGAQYF.

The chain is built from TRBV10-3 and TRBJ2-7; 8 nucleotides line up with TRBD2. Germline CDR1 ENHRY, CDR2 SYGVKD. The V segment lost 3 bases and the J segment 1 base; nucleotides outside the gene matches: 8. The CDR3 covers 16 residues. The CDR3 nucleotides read TGTGCCATCAGTGAAACGGTTCCGGGAGGGTCCTACGAGCAGTACTTC. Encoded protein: CAISETVPGGSYEQYF.

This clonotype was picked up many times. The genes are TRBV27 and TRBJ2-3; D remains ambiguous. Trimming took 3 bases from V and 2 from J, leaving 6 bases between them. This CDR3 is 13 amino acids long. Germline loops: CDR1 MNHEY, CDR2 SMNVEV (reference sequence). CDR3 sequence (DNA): TGTGCCAGCAGTTTCTTAGCCACAGATACGCAGTATTTT. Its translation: CASSFLATDTQYF.

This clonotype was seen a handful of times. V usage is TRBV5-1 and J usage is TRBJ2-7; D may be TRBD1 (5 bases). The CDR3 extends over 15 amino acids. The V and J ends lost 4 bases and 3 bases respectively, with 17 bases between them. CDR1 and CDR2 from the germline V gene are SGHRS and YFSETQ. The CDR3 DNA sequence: TGCGCCAGCAGCCCAGTTCCGGCAGGGCTCTACGAGCAGTACTTC. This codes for CASSPVPAGLYEQYF.

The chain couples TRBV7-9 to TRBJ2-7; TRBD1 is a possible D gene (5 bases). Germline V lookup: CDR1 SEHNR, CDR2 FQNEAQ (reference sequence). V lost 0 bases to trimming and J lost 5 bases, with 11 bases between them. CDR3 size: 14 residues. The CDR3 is CASSLALGRDEQYF. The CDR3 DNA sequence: TGTGCCAGCAGCTTAGCGCTTGGCAGGGACGAGCAGTACTTC.

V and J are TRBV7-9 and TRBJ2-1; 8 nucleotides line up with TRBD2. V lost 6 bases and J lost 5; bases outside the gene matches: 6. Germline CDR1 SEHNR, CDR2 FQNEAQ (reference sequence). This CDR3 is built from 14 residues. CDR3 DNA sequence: TGTGCCAGCAGAGGGACTAGAACAGACAATGAGCAGTTCTTC. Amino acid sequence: CASRGTRTDNEQFF.

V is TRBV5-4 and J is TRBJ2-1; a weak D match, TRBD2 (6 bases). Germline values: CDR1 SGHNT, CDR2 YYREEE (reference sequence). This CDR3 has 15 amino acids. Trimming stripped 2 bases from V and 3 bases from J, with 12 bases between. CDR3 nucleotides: TGTGCCAGCAGCTTCCCGGGAGACGACTACAATGAGCAGTTCTTC. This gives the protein CASSFPGDDYNEQFF.

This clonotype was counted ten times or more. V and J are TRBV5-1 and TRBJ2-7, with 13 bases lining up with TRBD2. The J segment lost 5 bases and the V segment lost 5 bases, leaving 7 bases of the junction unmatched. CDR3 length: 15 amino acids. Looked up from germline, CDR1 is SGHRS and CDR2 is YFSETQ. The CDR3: CASSSGLAGVNEQYF. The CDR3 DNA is TGCGCCAGCAGTTCCGGACTAGCGGGAGTAAACGAGCAGTACTTC.

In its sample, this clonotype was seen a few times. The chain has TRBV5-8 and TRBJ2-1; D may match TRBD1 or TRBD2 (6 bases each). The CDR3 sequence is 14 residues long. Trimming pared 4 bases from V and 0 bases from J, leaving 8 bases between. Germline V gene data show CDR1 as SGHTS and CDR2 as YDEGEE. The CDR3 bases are TGTGCCAGCAGCGGAGGGGGCTCCTACAATGAGCAGTTCTTC. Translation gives CASSGGGSYNEQFF.

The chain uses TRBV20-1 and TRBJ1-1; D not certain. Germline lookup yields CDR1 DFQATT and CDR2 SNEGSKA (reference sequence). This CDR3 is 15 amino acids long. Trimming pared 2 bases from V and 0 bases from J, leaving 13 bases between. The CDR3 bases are TGCAGTGCTAGATTTATTCGCGAAATGAACACTGAAGCTTTCTTT. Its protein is CSARFIREMNTEAFF.